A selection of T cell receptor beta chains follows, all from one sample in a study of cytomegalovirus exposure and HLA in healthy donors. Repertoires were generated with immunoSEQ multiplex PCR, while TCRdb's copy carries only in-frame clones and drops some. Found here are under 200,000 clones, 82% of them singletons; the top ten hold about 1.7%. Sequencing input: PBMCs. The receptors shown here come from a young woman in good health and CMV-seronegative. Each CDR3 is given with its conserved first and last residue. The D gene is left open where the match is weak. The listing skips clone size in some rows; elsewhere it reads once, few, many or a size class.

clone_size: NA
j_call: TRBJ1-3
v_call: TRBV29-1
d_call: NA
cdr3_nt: TGCAGCGTTGATAGCGGAAACACCATATATTTT
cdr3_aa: CSVDSGNTIYF

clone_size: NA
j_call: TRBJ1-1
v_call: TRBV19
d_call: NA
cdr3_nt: TGTGCCAGTAGTATCTTCGCGGCGGGGACTGAAGCTTTCTTT
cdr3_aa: CASSIFAAGTEAFF

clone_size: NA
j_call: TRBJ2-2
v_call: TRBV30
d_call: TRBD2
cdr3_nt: TGTGCCTGGGTACTAGCGCCGAACACCGGGGAGCTGTTTTTT
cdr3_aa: CAWVLAPNTGELFF

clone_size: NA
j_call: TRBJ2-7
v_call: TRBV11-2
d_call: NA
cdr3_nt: TGTGCCAGCAGCTTAGGTACAACCTACGAGCAGTACTTC
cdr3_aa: CASSLGTTYEQYF

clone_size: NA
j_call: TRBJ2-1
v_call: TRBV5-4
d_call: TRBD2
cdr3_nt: TGTGCCAGCAGCCCTAACAGCGGGAGCTCCTACAATGAGCAGTTCTTC
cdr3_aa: CASSPNSGSSYNEQFF

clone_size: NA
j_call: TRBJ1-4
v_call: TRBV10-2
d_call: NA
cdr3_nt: TGCGCCAGCAGTGAGGTGGCTGAAAAACTGTTTTTT
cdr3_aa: CASSEVAEKLFF

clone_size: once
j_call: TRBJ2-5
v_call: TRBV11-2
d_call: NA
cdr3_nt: TGTGCCAGCAGCCCTCCCCGGGAGACCCAGTACTTC
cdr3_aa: CASSPPRETQYF

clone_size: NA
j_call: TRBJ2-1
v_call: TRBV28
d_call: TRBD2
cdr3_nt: TGTGCCAGCAGTTTCCGAGGACTAGCGGGTTTTGAGCAGTTCTTC
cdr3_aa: CASSFRGLAGFEQFF

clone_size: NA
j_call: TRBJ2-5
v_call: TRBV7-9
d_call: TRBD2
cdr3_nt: TGTTCCAGCAGCACCAACCTAGCGGGAAGACAAGAGACCCAGTACTTC
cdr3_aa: CSSSTNLAGRQETQYF

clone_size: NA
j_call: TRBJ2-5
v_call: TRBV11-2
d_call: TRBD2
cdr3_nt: TGTGCCAGCAGCTTAGGGGCGGCGGGAGGGCGTGAGACCCAGTACTTC
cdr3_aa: CASSLGAAGGRETQYF

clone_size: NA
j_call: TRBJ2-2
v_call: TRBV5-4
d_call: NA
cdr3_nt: TGTGCCAGCAGCTTGTTTGCGGGACTGGGGGCCGGGGAGCTGTTTTTT
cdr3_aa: CASSLFAGLGAGELFF

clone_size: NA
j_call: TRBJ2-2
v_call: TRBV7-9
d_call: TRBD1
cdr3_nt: TGTGCCAGCCAAACCGGGACAGCGAACACCGGGGAGCTGTTTTTT
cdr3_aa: CASQTGTANTGELFF

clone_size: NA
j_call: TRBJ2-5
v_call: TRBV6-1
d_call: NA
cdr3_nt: TGTGCCAGCAGGTTCTTGGAGACCCAGTACTTC
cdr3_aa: CASRFLETQYF

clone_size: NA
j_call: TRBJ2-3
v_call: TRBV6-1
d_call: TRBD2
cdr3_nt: TGTGCCAGCAGTGTCGGACTAGCGGGAGGCACAGATACGCAGTATTTT
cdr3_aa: CASSVGLAGGTDTQYF

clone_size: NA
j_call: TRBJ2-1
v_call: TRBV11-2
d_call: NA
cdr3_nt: TGTGCCAGCAGCAGACTAGGGTACAATGAGCAGTTCTTC
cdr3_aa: CASSRLGYNEQFF

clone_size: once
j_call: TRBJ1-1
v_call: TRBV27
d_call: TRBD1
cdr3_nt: TGTGCCAGCAAGACAGGGGGGCAGTTGAACACTGAAGCTTTCTTT
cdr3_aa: CASKTGGQLNTEAFF

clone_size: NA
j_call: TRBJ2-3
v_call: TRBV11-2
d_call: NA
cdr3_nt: TGTGCCAGCAGCTTAGAGGGGTCGGGAGCAGATACGCAGTATTTT
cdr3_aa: CASSLEGSGADTQYF

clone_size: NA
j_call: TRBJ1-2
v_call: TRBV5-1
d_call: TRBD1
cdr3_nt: TGCGCCAGCAGCTTCGGACAGGCTAACTATGGCTACACCTTC
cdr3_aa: CASSFGQANYGYTF

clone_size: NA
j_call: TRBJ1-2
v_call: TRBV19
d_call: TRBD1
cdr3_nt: TGTGCCAGTAGTATTACTCCCGGGACAGCTGATGGCTACACCTTC
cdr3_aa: CASSITPGTADGYTF

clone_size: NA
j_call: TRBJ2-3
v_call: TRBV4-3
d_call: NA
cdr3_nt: TGCGCCAGCAGCATTTTCCGGGTCGGGGGGCAAGATACGCAGTATTTT
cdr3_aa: CASSIFRVGGQDTQYF

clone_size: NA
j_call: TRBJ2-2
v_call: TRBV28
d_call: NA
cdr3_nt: TGTGCCAGCAGTTTATCACAGGCGAACACCGGGGAGCTGTTTTTT
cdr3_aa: CASSLSQANTGELFF

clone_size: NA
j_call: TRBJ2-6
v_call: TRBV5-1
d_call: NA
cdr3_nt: TGCGCCAGCAGACCGGTATCTGGGGCCAACGTCCTGACTTTC
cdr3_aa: CASRPVSGANVLTF

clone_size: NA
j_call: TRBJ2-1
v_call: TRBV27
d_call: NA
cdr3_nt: TGTGCCAGCAGTTTTAGCCCGGCTGAGCAGTTCTTC
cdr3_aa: CASSFSPAEQFF

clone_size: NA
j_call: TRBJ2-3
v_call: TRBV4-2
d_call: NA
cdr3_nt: TGTGCCAGCAGATCACTAGGCGGAAGACCAGATACGCAGTATTTT
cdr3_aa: CASRSLGGRPDTQYF

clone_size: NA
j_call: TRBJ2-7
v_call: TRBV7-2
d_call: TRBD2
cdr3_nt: TGTGCCAGCAGCTTAGCGCTTGCACGGGAGGGATACGAGCAGTACTTC
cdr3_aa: CASSLALAREGYEQYF

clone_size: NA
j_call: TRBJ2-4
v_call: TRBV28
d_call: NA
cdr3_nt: TGTGCCAGCAGTTTTTCTACAGAGAACATTCAGTACTTC
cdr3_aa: CASSFSTENIQYF

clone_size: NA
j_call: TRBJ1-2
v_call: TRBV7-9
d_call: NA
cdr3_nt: TGTGCCAGCAGCTTAGACAGGCTCTATGGCTACACCTTC
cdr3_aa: CASSLDRLYGYTF

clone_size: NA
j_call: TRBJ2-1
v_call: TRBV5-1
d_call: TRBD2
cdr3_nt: TGCGCCAGCGGGGTGGCTAGCGGAGTTTACAATGAGCAGTTCTTC
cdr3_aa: CASGVASGVYNEQFF

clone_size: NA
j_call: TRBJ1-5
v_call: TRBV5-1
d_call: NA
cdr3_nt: TGCGCCAGCAGAACCGAGATCAAGAGGGAGGCGTGGGGGTATAGCAATCAGCCCCAGCATTTT
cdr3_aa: CASRTEIKREAWGYSNQPQHF

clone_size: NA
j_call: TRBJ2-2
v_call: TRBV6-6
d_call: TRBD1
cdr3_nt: TGTGCCAGCAATGGACAGGGGTCGAACACCGGGGAGCTGTTTTTT
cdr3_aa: CASNGQGSNTGELFF

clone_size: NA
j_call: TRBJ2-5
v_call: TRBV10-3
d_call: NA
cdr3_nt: TGTGCCATCAGCCCCTTTGAGGGCGAGACCCAGTACTTC
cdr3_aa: CAISPFEGETQYF

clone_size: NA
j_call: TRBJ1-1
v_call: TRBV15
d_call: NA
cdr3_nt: TGTGCCACCAGCTCGGACAGGAACACTGAAGCTTTCTTT
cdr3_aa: CATSSDRNTEAFF

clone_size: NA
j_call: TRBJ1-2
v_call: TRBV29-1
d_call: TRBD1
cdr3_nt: TGCAGCGTTTTACATGACAGGGGAAGCCTCTATGGCTACACCTTC
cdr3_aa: CSVLHDRGSLYGYTF

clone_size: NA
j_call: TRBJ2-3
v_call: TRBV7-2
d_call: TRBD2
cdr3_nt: TGTGCCAGCAGCGAACAAGCGGGAGTAGGCACAGATACGCAGTATTTT
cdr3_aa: CASSEQAGVGTDTQYF

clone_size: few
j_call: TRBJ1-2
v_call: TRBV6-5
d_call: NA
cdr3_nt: TGTGCCAGCAGGTCGCAGGGGCGAAATGGCTACACCTTC
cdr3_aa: CASRSQGRNGYTF

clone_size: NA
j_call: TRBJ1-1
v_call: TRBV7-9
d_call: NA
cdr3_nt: TGTGCCAGCAGCCCAGGACACATTGAAGCTTTCTTT
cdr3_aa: CASSPGHIEAFF

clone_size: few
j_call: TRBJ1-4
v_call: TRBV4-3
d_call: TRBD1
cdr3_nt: TGCGCCAGCAGCCAGCGGACAGGGGAAAAACTGTTTTTT
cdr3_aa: CASSQRTGEKLFF

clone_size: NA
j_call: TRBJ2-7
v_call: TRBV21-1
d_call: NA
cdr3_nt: TGTGCCAGCAGCAAAGTTGCGGCTAGCTTCACCTACGAGCAGTACTTC
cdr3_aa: CASSKVAASFTYEQYF

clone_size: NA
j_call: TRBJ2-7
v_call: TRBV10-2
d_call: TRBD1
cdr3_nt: TGCGCCAGCAGTGAGGGGGACAGTGGATCATCCTGCGAGCAGTACTTC
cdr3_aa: CASSEGDSGSSCEQYF

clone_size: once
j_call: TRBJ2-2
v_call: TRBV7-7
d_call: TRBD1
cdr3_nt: TGTGCCAGCAGCCCCCGACAGGGGCCCGGGGAGCTGTTTTTT
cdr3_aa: CASSPRQGPGELFF

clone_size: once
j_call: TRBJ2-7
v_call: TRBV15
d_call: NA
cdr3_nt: TGTGCCACCAGCACCCTCGTGTTATCCTACGAGCAGTACTTC
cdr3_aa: CATSTLVLSYEQYF

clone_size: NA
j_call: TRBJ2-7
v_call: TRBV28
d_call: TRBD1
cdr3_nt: TGTGCCAGCAGTTTGGGACAGGTGCCTTACGAGCAGTACTTC
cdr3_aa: CASSLGQVPYEQYF

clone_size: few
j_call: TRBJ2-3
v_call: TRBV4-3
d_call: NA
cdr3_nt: TGCGCCAGCAGCCAAGAGCACAGGGTAGTAGATACGCAGTATTTT
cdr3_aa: CASSQEHRVVDTQYF

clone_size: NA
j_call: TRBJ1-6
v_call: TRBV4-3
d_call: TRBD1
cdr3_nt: TGCGCCAGCAGCCAAGATAGGAACAGGGGAGGCTCCTATAATTCACCCCTCCACTTT
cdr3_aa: CASSQDRNRGGSYNSPLHF

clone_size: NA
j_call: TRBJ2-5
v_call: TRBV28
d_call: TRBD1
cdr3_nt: TGTGCCAGCAGTTTCCCCGCAGGGGGCAGTGAGACCCAGTACTTC
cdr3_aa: CASSFPAGGSETQYF

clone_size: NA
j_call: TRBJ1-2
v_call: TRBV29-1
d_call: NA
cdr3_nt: TGCAGCGTTGAGTCAGGTGGCTACACCTTC
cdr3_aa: CSVESGGYTF

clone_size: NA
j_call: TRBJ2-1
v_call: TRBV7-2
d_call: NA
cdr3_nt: TGTGCCAGCAGCCCGGGAGTTGAGCAGTTCTTC
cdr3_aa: CASSPGVEQFF

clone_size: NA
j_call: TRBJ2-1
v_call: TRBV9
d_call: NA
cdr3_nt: TGTGCCAGCAGCGTAGTCCCAAACAATGAGCAGTTCTTC
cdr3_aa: CASSVVPNNEQFF

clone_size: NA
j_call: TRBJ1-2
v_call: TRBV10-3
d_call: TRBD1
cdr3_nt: TGTGCCATTCGGGGACAGCTTAATTATGGCTACACCTTC
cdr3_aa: CAIRGQLNYGYTF

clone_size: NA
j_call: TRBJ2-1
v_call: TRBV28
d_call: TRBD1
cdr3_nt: TGTGCCAGCAGCCGACAGGGGGCATCGTACAATGAGCAGTTCTTC
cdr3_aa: CASSRQGASYNEQFF

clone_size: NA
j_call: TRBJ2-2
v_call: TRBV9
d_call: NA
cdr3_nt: TGTGCATCTGTTCGGGAATTCGGCGGGGAGCTGTTTTTT
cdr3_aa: CASVREFGGELFF

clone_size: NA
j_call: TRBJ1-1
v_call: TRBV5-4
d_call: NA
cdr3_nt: TGTGCCAGCAGCTTGGGGGCTATGAACACTGAAGCTTTCTTT
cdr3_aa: CASSLGAMNTEAFF

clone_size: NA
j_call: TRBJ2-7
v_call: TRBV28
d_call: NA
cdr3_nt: TGTGCCAGCAGTTTATCGGTGAAGCAGTACTTC
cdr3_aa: CASSLSVKQYF

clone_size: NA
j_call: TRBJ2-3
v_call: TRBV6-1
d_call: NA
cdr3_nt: TGTGCCAGCAGTGATCTTCTTACCGGGGGACTCACAGATACGCAGTATTTT
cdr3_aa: CASSDLLTGGLTDTQYF

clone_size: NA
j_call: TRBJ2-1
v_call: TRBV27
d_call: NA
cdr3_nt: TGTGCCAGCAGTTTAGGAGGGGGCGGTGAGCAGTTCTTC
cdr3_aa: CASSLGGGGEQFF

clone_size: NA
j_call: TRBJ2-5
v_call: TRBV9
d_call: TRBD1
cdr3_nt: TGTGCCAGCAGCTTCGGGACAGGGGGAGAGACCCAGTACTTC
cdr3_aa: CASSFGTGGETQYF

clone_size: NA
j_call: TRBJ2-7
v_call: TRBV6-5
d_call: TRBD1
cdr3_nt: TGTGCCAGCAGTCGAGCCGACAGGGGAACCTACGAGCAGTACTTC
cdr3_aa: CASSRADRGTYEQYF

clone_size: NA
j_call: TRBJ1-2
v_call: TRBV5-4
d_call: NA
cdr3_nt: TGTGCCAGCAGCTCCGCGGGAGCGGCCTATGGCTACACCTTC
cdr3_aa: CASSSAGAAYGYTF

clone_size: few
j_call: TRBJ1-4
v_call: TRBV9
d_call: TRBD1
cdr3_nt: TGTGCCAGCAGCCCACGGACAGGGAATGAAAAACTGTTTTTT
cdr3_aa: CASSPRTGNEKLFF